The present TCR beta chain was sequenced within a study of T cell repertoires in cytomegalovirus infection. V lost 2 bases and J lost 7; bases outside the gene matches: 4. The CDR3 is 16 amino acids. Germline CDR1 reads KGHDR; CDR2 reads SFDVKD. MiXCR, applied by TCRdb to the reads, yields one record per CDR3 protein. The sample lists around 490,000 distinct CDR3 sequences; around 27% were seen once. This clonotype was picked up a small number of times. The sample was PBMCs. This rearrangement joins TRBV24-1 to TRBJ2-1, with TRBD2 identical over 13 bases. The sequence derives from a human donor in good health (CMV status not recorded). Some clones in this sample may be carry-over from other donors' samples. The DNA for the CDR3 is TGTGCCACCAGTGATTCGACTAGCGGGAGGTATAATGAGCAGTTCTTC. Its protein product is CATSDSTSGRYNEQFF.